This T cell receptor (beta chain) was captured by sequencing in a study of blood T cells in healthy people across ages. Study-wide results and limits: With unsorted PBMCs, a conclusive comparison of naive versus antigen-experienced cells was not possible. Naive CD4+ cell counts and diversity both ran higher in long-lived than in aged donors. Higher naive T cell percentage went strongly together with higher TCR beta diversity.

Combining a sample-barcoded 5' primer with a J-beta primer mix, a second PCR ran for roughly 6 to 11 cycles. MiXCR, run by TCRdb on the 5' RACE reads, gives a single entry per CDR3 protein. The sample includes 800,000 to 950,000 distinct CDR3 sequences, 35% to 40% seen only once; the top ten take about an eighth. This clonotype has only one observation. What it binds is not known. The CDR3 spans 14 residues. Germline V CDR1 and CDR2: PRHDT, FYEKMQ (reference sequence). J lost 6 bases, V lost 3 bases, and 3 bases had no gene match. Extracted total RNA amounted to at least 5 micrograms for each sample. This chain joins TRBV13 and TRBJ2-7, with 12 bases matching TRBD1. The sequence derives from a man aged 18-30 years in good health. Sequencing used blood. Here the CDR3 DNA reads TGTGCCAGCAGCTTGGGACAGGGGGCGATCGAGCAGTACTTC. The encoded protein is CASSLGQGAIEQYF.